Sequencing of this TCR beta chain was carried out in a study of T cells in localized non-small cell lung cancer. Broader study findings: In uninvolved adjacent lung, T cell clonality reached its highest value, exceeding tumor.

This clone was observed a few times. What it binds is unknown. Sequencing was performed with immunoSEQ multiplex PCR; in TCRdb, only in-frame clones are kept and a portion is missing. The sample shows roughly 36,000 clones, around 75% of them seen only once. CDR3 size: 14 residues. Trimming at V came to 4 bases and at J to 5 bases, leaving 5 bases not matched to a gene. The germline CDR1 and CDR2 sequences are SGHRS and YFSETQ. The sequencing used PBMCs, collected before any cancer treatment. The chain uses TRBV5-1 and TRBJ1-4; 7 bases map to TRBD1. The sequence came from a woman aged 40 to 75 with stage II squamous cell lung carcinoma. CDR3 coding DNA: TGCGCCAGCAGCCACGGGACAGTAAATGAAAAACTGTTTTTT. Amino acids: CASSHGTVNEKLFF. The full variable domain, rest sourced from reference TRBV5-1 and TRBJ1-4, is KAGVTQTPRYLIKTRGQQVTLSCSPISGHRSVSWYQQTPGQGLQFLFEYFSETQRNKGNFPGRFSGRQFSNSRSEMNVSTLELGDSALYLCASSHGTVNEKLFFGSGTQLSVL.